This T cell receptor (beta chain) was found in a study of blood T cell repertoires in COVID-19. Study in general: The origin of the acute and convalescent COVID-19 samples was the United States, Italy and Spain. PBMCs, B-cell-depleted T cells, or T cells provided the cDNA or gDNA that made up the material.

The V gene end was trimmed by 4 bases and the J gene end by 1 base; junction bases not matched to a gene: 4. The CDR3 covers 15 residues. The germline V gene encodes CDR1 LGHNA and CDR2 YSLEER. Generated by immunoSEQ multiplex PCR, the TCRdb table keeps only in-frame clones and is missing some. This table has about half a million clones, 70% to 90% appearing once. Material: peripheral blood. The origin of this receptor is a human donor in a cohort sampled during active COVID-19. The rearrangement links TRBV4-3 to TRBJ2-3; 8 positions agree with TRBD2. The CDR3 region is CASSRNGRGTDTQYF. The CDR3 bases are TGCGCCAGCAGCCGAAACGGGAGGGGCACAGATACGCAGTATTTT.